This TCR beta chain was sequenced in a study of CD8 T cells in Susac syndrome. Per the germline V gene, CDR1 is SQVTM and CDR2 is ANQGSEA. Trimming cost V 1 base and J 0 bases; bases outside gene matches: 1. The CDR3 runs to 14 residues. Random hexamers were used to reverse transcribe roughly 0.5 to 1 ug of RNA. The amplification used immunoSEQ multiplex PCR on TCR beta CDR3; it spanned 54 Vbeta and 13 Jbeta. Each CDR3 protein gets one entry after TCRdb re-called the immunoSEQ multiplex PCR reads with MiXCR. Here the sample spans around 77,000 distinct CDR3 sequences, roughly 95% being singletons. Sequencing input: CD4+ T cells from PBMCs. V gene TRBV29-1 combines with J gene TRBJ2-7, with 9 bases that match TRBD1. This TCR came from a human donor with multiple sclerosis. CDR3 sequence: CSVEGQGGSYEQYF. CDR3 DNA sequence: TGCAGCGTTGAAGGACAGGGGGGCTCCTACGAGCAGTACTTC.